The clone carrying this T cell receptor (beta chain) was observed once. After removal of 0 bases from V and 5 bases from J, the junction contained 8 bases not matched to a gene. This CDR3 region has 17 residues. The germline V gene encodes CDR1 SGHRS and CDR2 YFSETQ. The entry originates in a study of blood T cell repertoires in COVID-19. Turning to the study itself: Acute and convalescent COVID-19 specimens originated in the United States, Italy and Spain. Sample material is recorded as cDNA or gDNA derived from T cells, B-cell-depleted T cells, or PBMCs.

Authors' data handling: Reference gene primer amplification yielded estimated nucleated cell counts. The data were produced by immunoSEQ multiplex PCR, yet TCRdb's version contains in-frame clones alone and is incomplete. The V and J calls and clone size are taken from that table; D and trimming were inferred from the DNA. The sample has some 70,000 clones, 85% to 90% seen once. What was sequenced was peripheral blood. This receptor was taken from a man over 45 with active COVID-19. The chain employs TRBV5-1 and TRBJ1-4, with TRBD1 identical over 9 bases. CDR3 sequence: CASSLAWDREGNEKLFF. Written as DNA, the CDR3 is TGCGCCAGCAGCTTGGCCTGGGACAGGGAAGGCAATGAAAAACTGTTTTTT.